The 20 T cell receptor beta chains listed next were all sequenced from one sample in a study of cytomegalovirus exposure and HLA in healthy donors. The PCR contained 60 Vbeta and 13 Jbeta primers. Clones were read by immunoSEQ multiplex PCR, and TCRdb kept only the in-frame ones, dropping some. The sample table includes 40,000 to 65,000 clones. The sequenced sample was PBMCs. All receptors derive from a man aged 35 to 55 in good health and CMV-seropositive.

The rearrangement joins TRBV10-3 to TRBJ2-7; 8 nucleotides align to TRBD1. The V gene's germline CDR1 is ENHRY and CDR2 SYGVKD. This CDR3 has 14 amino acids. J gave up 5 bases and V 10 bases, and 13 bases lay outside the gene matches. The CDR3 DNA reads as TGTGCCAGCATGGGGGAGGACAGGGTAAACGAGCAGTACTTC. Amino acid sequence: CASMGEDRVNEQYF.

V usage is TRBV11-2 and J usage is TRBJ1-3; maybe TRBD1 (6 bases). CDR1 SGHAT and CDR2 FQNNGV come from the germline V gene. The ends were cut back, 5 bases at V and 4 bases at J, with 15 bases in the middle. CDR3 length equals 15 residues. The CDR3 spells CASSHPRGNGNTIYF. The CDR3 DNA is TGTGCCAGCAGCCATCCTAGGGGGAACGGAAACACCATATATTTT. Full variable domain (rest looked up from reference TRBV11-2 and TRBJ1-3): EAGVAQSPRYKIIEKRQSVAFWCNPISGHATLYWYQQILGQGPKLLIQFQNNGVVDDSQLPKDRFSAERLKGVDSTLKIQPAKLEDSAVYLCASSHPRGNGNTIYFGEGSWLTVV.

The gene calls are TRBV28 and TRBJ2-2; D might be TRBD2 (6 bases). V shed 11 bases and J shed 3 bases, with 10 bases lying between them. Per the germline V gene, CDR1 is MDHEN and CDR2 is SYDVKM. The CDR3 consists of 12 residues. Written as DNA, the CDR3 is TGTGCCGGGGAGGCGGACACCGGGGAGCTGTTTTTT. Its protein is CAGEADTGELFF.

CDR3 region: CASSLSGDFSNQPQHF. CDR3 DNA: TGCGCCAGCAGCTTGTCGGGAGACTTTAGCAATCAGCCCCAGCATTTT. This chain connects TRBV5-1 to TRBJ1-5; D gene unclear. This CDR3 comprises 16 residues. The germline gives CDR1 SGHRS, CDR2 YFSETQ. Trimming cost V 1 base and J 0 bases, with 11 bases left between them.

CDR3 sequence reads: CASRPLVSSGNTIYF. The CDR3 nucleotides read TGTGCCAGTCGCCCATTGGTGAGCTCTGGAAACACCATATATTTT. The chain has TRBV19 and TRBJ1-3; D not resolved. Trimming removed 8 bases at V and 0 bases at J, with 14 bases between. CDR3 length: 15 residues. CDR1 LNHDA and CDR2 SQIVND come from the germline V gene (reference sequence).

The chain uses TRBV5-4 and TRBJ2-5, with D perhaps matching TRBD2 (6 bases). The CDR3 length is 15 residues. Germline V gives CDR1 SGHNT, CDR2 YYREEE (reference sequence). V was clipped by 1 base and J by 4 bases, with 14 bases between them. In DNA, the CDR3 is TGTGCCAGCAGCTTGCAGGCAGGCGGGGCAGAGACCCAGTACTTC. Its translation is CASSLQAGGAETQYF. The full variable domain, its missing parts supplied by reference TRBV5-4 and TRBJ2-5, is ETGVTQSPTHLIKTRGQQVTLRCSSQSGHNTVSWYQQALGQGPQFIFQYYREEENGRGNFPPRFSGLQFPNYSSELNVNALELDDSALYLCASSLQAGGAETQYFGPGTRLLVL.

The rearrangement links TRBV6-6 to TRBJ1-4; 8 positions match TRBD1. Trimming cost V 6 bases and J 6 bases; bases outside gene matches: 9. The CDR3 is 15 residues long. Germline CDR1 reads MNHNY; CDR2 reads SVGAGI (reference sequence). CDR3 sequence: CASRPQGVRDEKLFF. DNA of the CDR3: TGTGCCAGCAGGCCACAGGGGGTTCGGGATGAAAAACTGTTTTTT.

This chain links TRBV7-2 with TRBJ2-1, with D unresolved. Trimming cost V 6 bases and J 9 bases, with 12 bases left between them. The CDR3 spans 12 residues. The V gene's germline CDR1 is SGHTA and CDR2 FQGNSA. The CDR3 loop is CASRPLSGEQFF. In DNA, the CDR3 is TGTGCCAGCAGGCCCCTGAGTGGTGAGCAGTTCTTC.

V usage is TRBV6-5 and J usage is TRBJ2-1, with 9 bases matching TRBD1. CDR3 length equals 15 residues. After removal of 4 bases from V and 5 bases from J, the junction contained 6 bases not matched to a gene. Germline values: CDR1 MNHEY, CDR2 SVGAGI. CDR3 bases: TGTGCCAGCAGTTCGGACAGGGGTTTCAACAATGAGCAGTTCTTC. As protein: CASSSDRGFNNEQFF.

CDR3 amino acids: CASSQDGDPSPLHF. In DNA form, the CDR3 reads TGCGCCAGCAGCCAAGATGGAGACCCATCACCCCTCCACTTT. The chain employs TRBV4-1 and TRBJ1-6; D remains ambiguous. This CDR3 has 14 residues. V lost 0 bases and J lost 10, with 10 bases in between. The germline CDR1 and CDR2 sequences are MGHRA and YSYEKL.

The chain carries TRBV6-5 and TRBJ2-3; D perhaps matches TRBD2 (5 bases). The CDR3 has 13 residues. The germline V gene has CDR1 MNHEY and CDR2 SVGAGI. Trimming cost V 5 bases and J 14 bases, with 20 bases left between them. The CDR3 loop reads CASSPPGDLGPYF. CDR3 coding DNA: TGTGCCAGCAGTCCCCCCGGGGATCTTGGTCCGTATTTT.

This chain links TRBV13 with TRBJ2-7, with D possibly being TRBD1 (5 bases). The CDR3 length is 12 residues. Per the germline V gene, CDR1 is PRHDT and CDR2 is FYEKMQ (reference sequence). Trimming shortened V by 3 bases and J by 7 bases, and 10 bases separated the two germline ends. This chain's CDR3 is CASSLQGVEQYF. The CDR3 bases are TGTGCCAGCAGCTTGCAAGGGGTTGAGCAGTACTTC.

CDR3 protein: CASSDSVLQETQYF. CDR3 nucleotide sequence: TGTGCCAGCTCGGACAGCGTCTTACAAGAGACCCAGTACTTC. The chain couples TRBV28 to TRBJ2-5, with a weak D call TRBD1 (6 bases). The V gene's germline CDR1 is MDHEN and CDR2 SYDVKM. V was clipped by 8 bases and J by 2 bases, with 15 bases between them. CDR3 length equals 14 residues. The full variable domain, in which reference TRBV28 and TRBJ2-5 provide the parts outside the CDR3, is DVKVTQSSRYLVKRTGEKVFLECVQDMDHENMFWYRQDPGLGLRLIYFSYDVKMKEKGDIPEGYSVSREKKERFSLILESASTNQTSMYLCASSDSVLQETQYFGPGTRLLVL.

The chain combines TRBV6-6 with TRBJ2-1; 12 bases line up with TRBD2. CDR3 length: 14 amino acids. Germline V gene sequence: CDR1 MNHNY, CDR2 SVGAGI (reference sequence). V lost 0 bases, J lost 15 bases, and 6 bases stayed unmatched. CDR3 DNA sequence: TGTGCCAGCAGTTACTCGAAGACTAGCGGGAGATCGTTCTTC. It specifies CASSYSKTSGRSFF.

V usage is TRBV27 and J usage is TRBJ1-1, with D tentatively TRBD1 (6 bases). CDR1 is MNHEY, CDR2 SMNVEV, per germline (reference sequence). The CDR3 has 15 residues. Trimming cost V 5 bases and J 5 bases, with 18 bases left between them. The CDR3 sequence is CASSLSQGFGTEAFF. For the CDR3, the DNA is TGTGCCAGCAGTCTAAGCCAGGGGTTTGGGACTGAAGCTTTCTTT.

The rearrangement links TRBV5-1 to TRBJ2-3; 11 bases are shared with TRBD2. This CDR3 spans 17 amino acids. With V trimmed by 3 bases and J by 0 bases, 6 bases remained unmatched. Germline CDR1 SGHRS, CDR2 YFSETQ. The CDR3 protein is CASSWSLAGASTDTQYF. Written as DNA, the CDR3 is TGCGCCAGCAGCTGGTCACTAGCGGGGGCCAGCACAGATACGCAGTATTTT. The whole variable domain, remainder taken from reference TRBV5-1 and TRBJ2-3, is KAGVTQTPRYLIKTRGQQVTLSCSPISGHRSVSWYQQTPGQGLQFLFEYFSETQRNKGNFPGRFSGRQFSNSRSEMNVSTLELGDSALYLCASSWSLAGASTDTQYFGPGTRLTVL.

This sequence joins TRBV30 and TRBJ1-1; D not resolved. In germline, CDR1 is GTSNPN, CDR2 SVGIG (reference sequence). The CDR3 loop spans 13 amino acids. V lost 3 bases, J lost 5 bases, and 13 bases lay in between. CDR3 coding DNA: TGTGCCTGGAGCTGGGTCGGGGAGACTGAAGCTTTCTTT. This translates into CAWSWVGETEAFF. The variable domain in full, with the rest retrieved from reference TRBV30 and TRBJ1-1, is SQTIHQWPATLVQPVGSPLSLECTVEGTSNPNLYWYRQAAGRGLQLLFYSVGIGQISSEVPQNLSASRPQDRQFILSSKKLLLSDSGFYLCAWSWVGETEAFFGQGTRLTVV.

V and J are TRBV14 and TRBJ2-7; 7 nucleotides agree with TRBD2. Germline-derived CDR1 and CDR2 are SGHDN and FVKESK. V shed 4 bases and J 4 bases; nucleotides not matched to a gene: 16. CDR3 size: 17 residues. CDR3 amino acids: CASSLQGLSGGRYEQYF. The DNA of the CDR3 is TGTGCCAGCAGCCTCCAAGGGCTTTCCGGGGGGAGGTACGAGCAGTACTTC. The full variable domain, completed using reference TRBV14 and TRBJ2-7, is EAGVTQFPSHSVIEKGQTVTLRCDPISGHDNLYWYRRVMGKEIKFLLHFVKESKQDESGMPNNRFLAERTGGTYSTLKVQPAELEDSGVYFCASSLQGLSGGRYEQYFGPGTRLTVT.

V usage is TRBV6-1 and J usage is TRBJ1-5, with D uncertain. Germline CDR1 reads MNHNS; CDR2 reads SASEGT. The CDR3 covers 16 residues. Deletions cut 1 base from V and 0 bases from J, with 10 bases between. This CDR3 is CASSEGHSNSNQPQHF. The CDR3 DNA reads as TGTGCCAGCAGTGAAGGACATTCTAATAGCAATCAGCCCCAGCATTTT.

V is TRBV9 and J is TRBJ2-1; 9 bases are shared with TRBD1. The CDR3 totals 19 residues. J lost 0 bases, V lost 0 bases, and 10 bases had no gene match. Germline V gene data show CDR1 as SGDLS and CDR2 as YYNGEE. The CDR3 nucleotides are TGTGCCAGCAGCGTAGCGCCCCTCTGGACAGGGGCCTCCTACAATGAGCAGTTCTTC. It specifies CASSVAPLWTGASYNEQFF. Complete variable domain (other parts from reference TRBV9 and TRBJ2-1): DSGVTQTPKHLITATGQRVTLRCSPRSGDLSVYWYQQSLDQGLQFLIQYYNGEERAKGNILERFSAQQFPDLHSELNLSSLELGDSALYFCASSVAPLWTGASYNEQFFGPGTRLTVL.